These T cell receptor beta chains were read from a single sample in a study of CD8+ T cells in alopecia areata. Using immunoSEQ multiplex PCR, the repertoire was profiled, and TCRdb retains in-frame clones only, with some absent. Among about 180,000 clones, about three fifths were seen once, and the ten largest hold about a sixth. The specimen was CD4+ T cells sorted from blood, collected at approximately week 56, from a patient treated with tofacitinib. These receptors were obtained from a human donor with alopecia areata. The CDR3 runs from the conserved cysteine through the conserved F or W. D genes are given only for firm matches. Clone size is given for some rows only: seen once, a few or many times, or a class if the clone is expanded.

>TRBV6-5|TRBJ1-2|NA|NA
CASSYDRWGDRPLSF
TGTGCCAGCAGTTATGACCGTTGGGGAGACAGGCCTCTTTCCTTC
>TRBV29-1|TRBJ1-1|NA|NA
CSGGFDTEAFF
TGCAGCGGTGGCTTTGACACTGAAGCTTTCTTT
>TRBV14|TRBJ1-2|NA|NA
CASSAPGKSYGYTF
TGTGCCAGCAGCGCCCCCGGGAAGTCGTACGGCTACACCTTC
>TRBV28|TRBJ2-7|TRBD1|NA
CASLPGTGSYEQYF
TGTGCCAGCCTTCCCGGGACAGGGTCATACGAGCAGTACTTC
>TRBV29-1|TRBJ2-7|TRBD1|few
CSAHSGQSYEQYF
TGCAGCGCCCACTCGGGACAGTCCTACGAGCAGTACTTC
>TRBV30|TRBJ2-3|NA|NA
CAWNRVPITDTQYF
TGTGCCTGGAACAGGGTCCCCATCACAGATACGCAGTATTTT
>TRBV2|TRBJ1-1|TRBD1|NA
CASQTGQNMNTEAFF
TGTGCCAGTCAGACAGGGCAAAATATGAACACTGAAGCTTTCTTT
>TRBV7-3|TRBJ2-1|TRBD1|NA
CASSTRQGAPNEQFF
TGTGCCAGCAGCACTCGACAGGGGGCCCCAAATGAGCAGTTCTTC
>TRBV7-2|TRBJ1-1|NA|NA
CASSLGLSAGRRKDYEAFF
TGTGCCAGCAGCTTAGGTTTATCGGCAGGGAGGAGAAAAGATTATGAAGCTTTCTTT
>TRBV2|TRBJ2-7|NA|NA
CASSLIYEQYF
TGTGCCAGCAGTCTTATCTACGAGCAGTACTTC
>TRBV9|TRBJ2-2|NA|NA
CASSEHPGTGELFF
TGTGCCAGCAGCGAACACCCGGGGACCGGGGAGCTGTTTTTT
>TRBV7-2|TRBJ2-7|NA|NA
CASSDVAGKGYEQYF
TGTGCCAGCAGCGACGTGGCAGGGAAGGGTTACGAGCAGTACTTC
>TRBV23-1|TRBJ2-7|TRBD1|few
CASSQSALDRGSYEQYF
TGCGCCAGCAGTCAATCGGCTCTCGACAGGGGATCCTACGAGCAGTACTTC
>TRBV12-5|TRBJ2-5|NA|few
CASGRMGTQYF
TGTGCTAGTGGGCGTATGGGGACCCAGTACTTC
>TRBV11-2|TRBJ1-2|NA|NA
CASSLVGARRGYTF
TGTGCCAGCAGCTTAGTCGGGGCGCGCCGAGGCTACACCTTC
>TRBV6-5|TRBJ1-2|TRBD1|NA
CASTRDRWNGYTF
TGTGCCAGCACCAGGGACAGATGGAATGGCTACACCTTC
>TRBV11-2|TRBJ1-1|NA|few
CASSHKDNTEAFF
TGTGCCAGCAGCCACAAAGATAACACTGAAGCTTTCTTT
>TRBV30|TRBJ1-5|NA|NA
CAWSVSGDSNQPQHF
TGTGCCTGGAGTGTTTCAGGGGATAGCAATCAGCCCCAGCATTTT
>TRBV29-1|TRBJ1-3|NA|few
CSVEGQAGNTIYF
TGCAGCGTTGAAGGACAGGCTGGAAACACCATATATTTT
>TRBV4-1|TRBJ2-7|NA|NA
CASSQDRGTRSSYEQYF
TGCGCCAGCAGCCAAGATCGGGGGACTCGGAGCTCCTACGAGCAGTACTTC
>TRBV5-6|TRBJ2-1|TRBD2|NA
CASSLELGLAGGSYNEQFF
TGTGCCAGCAGCTTGGAGCTTGGGTTAGCGGGGGGCTCCTACAATGAGCAGTTCTTC
>TRBV6-1|TRBJ1-2|NA|NA
CAIESSERYGYTF
TGTGCCATCGAGAGCTCCGAGCGGTATGGCTACACCTTC
>TRBV30|TRBJ1-5|NA|few
CAWSVAGGGPTTQHF
TGTGCCTGGAGTGTAGCTGGAGGGGGGCCCACGACCCAGCATTTT
>TRBV29-1|TRBJ1-1|NA|few
CSVEVFDANTEAFF
TGCAGCGTTGAAGTCTTTGATGCGAACACTGAAGCTTTCTTT
>TRBV18|TRBJ2-7|NA|NA
CASSPSGHEQYF
TGTGCCAGCTCACCTTCGGGGCACGAGCAGTACTTC
>TRBV5-6|TRBJ2-3|NA|few
CASRVADTQYF
TGTGCCAGCAGAGTAGCTGATACGCAGTATTTT
>TRBV21-1|TRBJ2-7|NA|NA
CASSKEGAGGDEQYF
TGTGCCAGCAGCAAAGAGGGAGCAGGGGGCGACGAGCAGTACTTC
>TRBV20-1|TRBJ1-2|NA|NA
CSARAGHGYTF
TGCAGTGCTAGAGCGGGGCATGGCTACACCTTC
>TRBV29-1|TRBJ2-7|NA|NA
CSVEDLRQRNSYEQYF
TGCAGCGTTGAAGATTTGAGACAGCGAAACTCCTACGAGCAGTACTTC
>TRBV5-1|TRBJ2-2|TRBD1|few
CASSGRQGSGELFF
TGCGCCAGCAGCGGACGACAGGGCTCCGGGGAGCTGTTTTTT
>TRBV7-2|TRBJ2-2|TRBD1|NA
CAVKTGVSTGELFF
TGTGCCGTAAAAACAGGGGTATCCACCGGGGAGCTGTTTTTT
>TRBV7-2|TRBJ2-1|NA|NA
CASSSVAEQFF
TGTGCCAGCAGCAGCGTGGCTGAGCAGTTCTTC
>TRBV29-1|TRBJ2-5|NA|NA
CSAFPRQIQETQYF
TGCAGCGCATTTCCCCGGCAGATCCAAGAGACCCAGTACTTC
>TRBV6-5|TRBJ2-7|TRBD1|few
CASSYLGQRLSYEQYF
TGTGCCAGCAGTTACCTGGGACAGCGACTTTCCTACGAGCAGTACTTC
>TRBV30|TRBJ1-1|TRBD1|few
CAVDRVNTEAFF
TGTGCCGTTGACAGGGTCAACACTGAAGCTTTCTTT
>TRBV20-1|TRBJ2-1|NA|NA
CSASPQLEQFF
TGCAGTGCTAGCCCACAACTAGAGCAGTTCTTC
>TRBV7-2|TRBJ2-3|TRBD2|few
CASSRNPSGSTDTQYF
TGTGCCAGCAGCAGGAACCCTAGCGGTAGCACAGATACGCAGTATTTT
>TRBV6-4|TRBJ2-3|TRBD1|NA
CASSRGQGEDTQYF
TGTGCCAGCAGTAGAGGACAGGGTGAGGATACGCAGTATTTT
>TRBV2|TRBJ1-2|NA|NA
CASSVRGSNYGYTF
TGTGCCAGCAGTGTTAGGGGATCTAACTATGGCTACACCTTC
>TRBV4-1|TRBJ1-2|NA|NA
CASTGPGTLDYTF
TGCGCCAGCACCGGGCCAGGGACGCTCGACTACACCTTC
>TRBV12-5|TRBJ1-1|NA|NA
CASGSFGAHVGF
TGTGCTAGTGGTTCCTTTGGGGCACATGTCGGTTTT
>TRBV2|TRBJ2-3|TRBD2|many
CASRAGSTDTQYF
TGTGCCAGCAGAGCGGGGAGCACAGATACGCAGTATTTT
>TRBV4-1|TRBJ2-5|NA|NA
CASSRLQGETQYF
TGCGCCAGCAGCCGACTCCAGGGGGAGACCCAGTACTTC
>TRBV18|TRBJ1-1|NA|NA
CASSPTSEIGGIAFF
TGTGCCAGCTCACCAACCAGCGAAATTGGGGGGATAGCTTTCTTT
>TRBV7-7|TRBJ1-4|NA|NA
CASSPGVADEKLFF
TGTGCTAGCAGCCCTGGGGTTGCGGATGAAAAACTGTTTTTT
>TRBV27|TRBJ2-7|NA|NA
CASSLRGSEQYF
TGTGCCAGCAGTTTAAGAGGGTCTGAGCAGTACTTC
>TRBV2|TRBJ2-3|NA|NA
CASSLNRGTDTQYF
TGTGCCAGCAGCCTAAACAGGGGCACAGATACGCAGTATTTT
>TRBV6-5|TRBJ2-5|TRBD1|NA
CASSGDSRETQYF
TGTGCCAGCAGTGGGGACAGTAGGGAGACCCAGTACTTC
>TRBV27|TRBJ2-7|TRBD2|few
CASRVRLAGDYEQYF
TGTGCCAGCAGAGTGAGGCTAGCGGGGGATTACGAGCAGTACTTC
>TRBV4-1|TRBJ2-2|NA|NA
CASSLVVLVETTGELFF
TGCGCCAGCAGCCTAGTGGTGTTGGTAGAGACCACCGGGGAGCTGTTTTTT
>TRBV2|TRBJ2-1|TRBD1|few
CASSLEGQGWGEQFF
TGTGCCAGCAGTCTCGAGGGACAGGGGTGGGGTGAGCAGTTCTTC
>TRBV7-2|TRBJ1-1|NA|NA
CASSLPQGTLNTEAFF
TGTGCCAGCAGCCTGCCACAGGGCACCCTGAACACTGAAGCTTTCTTT
>TRBV29-1|TRBJ2-3|TRBD2|NA
CSVEGLFGGSTDTQYF
TGCAGCGTTGAAGGACTCTTCGGGGGGAGCACAGATACGCAGTATTTT
>TRBV19|TRBJ1-5|NA|once
CASRRTGLNQPQHF
TGTGCCAGTAGGAGAACAGGGCTCAATCAGCCCCAGCATTTT
>TRBV6-1|TRBJ2-2|NA|NA
CASSDMALVGELFF
TGTGCCAGCAGTGATATGGCCTTGGTCGGGGAGCTGTTTTTT
>TRBV4-1|TRBJ1-6|NA|few
CASSRDTLGFNSPLHF
TGCGCCAGCAGCCGCGACACCTTAGGATTCAATTCACCCCTCCACTTT
>TRBV4-1|TRBJ1-1|NA|few
CASSQGVQRNTEAFF
TGCGCCAGCAGCCAGGGGGTACAGAGGAACACTGAAGCTTTCTTT
>TRBV29-1|TRBJ1-5|NA|NA
CSVVRGGQAGNQPQHF
TGCAGCGTTGTCAGGGGCGGGCAGGCGGGCAATCAGCCCCAGCATTTT
>TRBV30|TRBJ1-1|NA|once
CAWSPGTEAFF
TGTGCCTGGAGCCCGGGGACTGAAGCTTTCTTT